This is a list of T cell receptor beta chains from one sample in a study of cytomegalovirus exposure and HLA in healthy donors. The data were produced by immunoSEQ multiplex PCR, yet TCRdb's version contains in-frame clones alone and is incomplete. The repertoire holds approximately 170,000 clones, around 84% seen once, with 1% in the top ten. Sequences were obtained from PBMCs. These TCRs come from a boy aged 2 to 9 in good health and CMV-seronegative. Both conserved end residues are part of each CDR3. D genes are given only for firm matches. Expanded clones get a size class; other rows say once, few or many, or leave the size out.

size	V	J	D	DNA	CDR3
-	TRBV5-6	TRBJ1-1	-	TGTGCCAGCAGCTTGATTAGACAGAACCTCGATTTCTTT	CASSLIRQNLDFF
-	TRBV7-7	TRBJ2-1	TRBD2	TGTGCTAGCAGCGCGTTAGCGGGAGCCTACAATGAGCAGTTCTTC	CASSALAGAYNEQFF
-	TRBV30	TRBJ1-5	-	TGTGCCTGGAGCTCTAGAAGGAATCAGCCCCAGCATTTT	CAWSSRRNQPQHF
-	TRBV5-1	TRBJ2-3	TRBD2	TGCGCCAGCAGCTTGATGGTAGCGGGGACAGATACGCAGTATTTT	CASSLMVAGTDTQYF
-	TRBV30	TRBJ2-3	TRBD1	TGTGCCTGGAGTTTTAGGCAGGGGGCCTACACAGATACGCAGTATTTT	CAWSFRQGAYTDTQYF
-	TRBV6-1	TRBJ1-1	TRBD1	TGTGCCAGCAGTGAACGGGACAGGGGGTTTGAAGCTTTCTTT	CASSERDRGFEAFF
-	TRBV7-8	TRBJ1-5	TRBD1	TGTGCCAGCAGCTCCGGGACAGGGGGACATCAGCCCCAGCATTTT	CASSSGTGGHQPQHF
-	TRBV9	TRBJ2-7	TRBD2	TGTGCCAGCAGCGTAAATATCGTGGCTAGCGGATTCCACGAGCAGTACTTC	CASSVNIVASGFHEQYF
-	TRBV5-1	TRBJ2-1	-	TGCGCCAGCAGCTTGGAACCGCCGGGGGAGCAGTTCTTC	CASSLEPPGEQFF
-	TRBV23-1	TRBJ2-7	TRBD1	TGCGCCAGCAGTCAACTCGGACAGGGAGATATATACGAGCAGTACTTC	CASSQLGQGDIYEQYF
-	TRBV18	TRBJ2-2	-	TGTGCCAGCTCACCCAAGGAGGGAGGCACCGGGGAGCTGTTTTTT	CASSPKEGGTGELFF
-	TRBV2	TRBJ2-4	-	TGTGCCAGCAGTGTGGGCCAGGGGCTTGGCATTCAGTACTTC	CASSVGQGLGIQYF
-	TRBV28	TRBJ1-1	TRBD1	TGTGCCAGCAGTTTATACAATCCTCGACAGGGGGACACTGAAGCTTTCTTT	CASSLYNPRQGDTEAFF
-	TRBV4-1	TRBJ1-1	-	TGCGCCAGCAGCCGTTCACAGGGTGGGGACACTGAAGCTTTCTTT	CASSRSQGGDTEAFF
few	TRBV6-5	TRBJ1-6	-	TGTGCCAGCAGTTACTCGGGGCCCCCGCGGTCACCCCTCCACTTT	CASSYSGPPRSPLHF
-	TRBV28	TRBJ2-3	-	TGTGCCAGCAGTTTCGGCGGGGCTAGCACAGATACGCAGTATTTT	CASSFGGASTDTQYF
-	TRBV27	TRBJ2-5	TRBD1	TGTGCCACCAAGAAAGGGGGCACGCAATTTGGGACCCAGTACTTC	CATKKGGTQFGTQYF
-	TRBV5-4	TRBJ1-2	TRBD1	TGTGCCAGCAGCTTACCCGGACAGGGGGCGACTAACTATGGCTACACCTTC	CASSLPGQGATNYGYTF
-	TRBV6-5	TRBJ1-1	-	TGTGCCAGCAGTCCCGGGACAAAGAACACTGAAGCTTTCTTT	CASSPGTKNTEAFF
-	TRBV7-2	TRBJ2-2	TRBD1	TGTGCCAGCAGAAGGGACAGGGGGCTGTACACCGGGGAGCTGTTTTTT	CASRRDRGLYTGELFF
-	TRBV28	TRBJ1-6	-	TGTGCCAGCAGTTTCGGAGGGACTGTAAATTCACCCCTCCACTTT	CASSFGGTVNSPLHF
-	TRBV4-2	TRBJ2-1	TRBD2	TGTGCCAGCAGCCAGGAGACTAGCGGAACCTACAATGAGCAGTTCTTC	CASSQETSGTYNEQFF
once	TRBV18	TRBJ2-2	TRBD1	TGTGCCAGCTCAAGTGGACAGGGGGACACCGGGGAGCTGTTTTTT	CASSSGQGDTGELFF
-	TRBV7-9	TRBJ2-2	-	TGTGCCGCGGAGAAATCAACAGGCGGAACCGGGGAGCTGTTTTTT	CAAEKSTGGTGELFF
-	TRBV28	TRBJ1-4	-	TGTGCCAGCAGTTTAATAGAGCCCCTTAATGAAAAACTGTTTTTT	CASSLIEPLNEKLFF
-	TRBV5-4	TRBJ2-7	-	TGTGCCAGCAGCTTGAGCCCAGCGGATACCTACGAGCAGTACTTC	CASSLSPADTYEQYF
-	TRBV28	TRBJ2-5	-	TGTGCCAGCAGTTTAGATAGCCCTGAGACCCAGTACTTC	CASSLDSPETQYF
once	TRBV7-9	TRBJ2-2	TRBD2	TGTGCCAGCAGCTTAACTAGCGGGAGTTCCGGGGAGCTGTTTTTT	CASSLTSGSSGELFF
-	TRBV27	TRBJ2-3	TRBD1	TGTGCCAGCAGTTCCGGGACAGGGGTAAATACGCAGTATTTT	CASSSGTGVNTQYF
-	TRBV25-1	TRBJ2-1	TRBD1	TGTGCCAGCAGTGAGGGTCAGGGGGCGCGTGAGCAGTTCTTC	CASSEGQGAREQFF
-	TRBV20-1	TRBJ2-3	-	TGCAGTGCTAGAGCCCAAGATACGCAGTATTTT	CSARAQDTQYF